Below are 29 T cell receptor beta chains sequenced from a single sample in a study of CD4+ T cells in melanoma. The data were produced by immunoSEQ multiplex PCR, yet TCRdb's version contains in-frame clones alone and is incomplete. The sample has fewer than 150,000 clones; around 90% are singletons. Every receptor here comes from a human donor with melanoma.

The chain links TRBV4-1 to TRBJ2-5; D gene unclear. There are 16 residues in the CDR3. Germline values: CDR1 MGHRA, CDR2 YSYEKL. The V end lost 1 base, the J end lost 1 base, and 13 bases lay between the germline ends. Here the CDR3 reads CASSQGKAALQETQYF. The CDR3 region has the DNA TGCGCCAGCAGCCAAGGCAAGGCGGCACTCCAAGAGACCCAGTACTTC.

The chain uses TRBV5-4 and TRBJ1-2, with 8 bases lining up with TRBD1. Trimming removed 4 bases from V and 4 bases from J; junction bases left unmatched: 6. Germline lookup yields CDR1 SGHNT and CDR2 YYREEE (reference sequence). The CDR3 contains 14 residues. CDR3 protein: CASSSGQGIYGYTF. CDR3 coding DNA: TGTGCCAGCAGCAGTGGACAGGGTATCTATGGCTACACCTTC.

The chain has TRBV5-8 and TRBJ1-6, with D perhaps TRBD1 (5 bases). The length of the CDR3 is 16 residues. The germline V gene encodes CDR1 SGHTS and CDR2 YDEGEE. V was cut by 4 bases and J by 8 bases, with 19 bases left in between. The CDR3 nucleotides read TGTGCCAGCAGCCCCTGGGGGGTCGAAACATATTCACCCCTCCACTTT. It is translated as CASSPWGVETYSPLHF.

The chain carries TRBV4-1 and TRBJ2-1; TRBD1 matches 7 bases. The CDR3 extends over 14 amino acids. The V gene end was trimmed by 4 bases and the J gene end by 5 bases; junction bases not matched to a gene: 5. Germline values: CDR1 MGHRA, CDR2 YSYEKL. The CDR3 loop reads CASSLRDRDNEQFF. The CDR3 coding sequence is TGCGCCAGCAGCCTACGTGACAGGGACAATGAGCAGTTCTTC.

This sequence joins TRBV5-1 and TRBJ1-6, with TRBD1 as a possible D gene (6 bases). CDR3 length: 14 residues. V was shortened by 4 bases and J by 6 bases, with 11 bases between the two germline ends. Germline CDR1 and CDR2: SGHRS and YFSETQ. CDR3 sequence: CASSLQGLNSPLHF. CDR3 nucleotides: TGCGCCAGCAGCCTACAGGGCCTTAATTCACCCCTCCACTTT.

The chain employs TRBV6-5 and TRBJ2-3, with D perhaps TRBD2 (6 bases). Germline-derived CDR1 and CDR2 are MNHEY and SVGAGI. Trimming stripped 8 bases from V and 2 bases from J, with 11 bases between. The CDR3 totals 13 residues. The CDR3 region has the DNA TGTGCCAGCCGGGGGAGGACCACAGATACGCAGTATTTT. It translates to CASRGRTTDTQYF.

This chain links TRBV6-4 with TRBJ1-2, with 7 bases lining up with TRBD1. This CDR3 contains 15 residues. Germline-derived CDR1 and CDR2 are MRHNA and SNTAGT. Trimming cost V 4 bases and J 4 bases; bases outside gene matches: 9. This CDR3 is CASSATTGMGYGYTF. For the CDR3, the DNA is TGTGCCAGCAGTGCCACGACAGGGATGGGCTATGGCTACACCTTC.

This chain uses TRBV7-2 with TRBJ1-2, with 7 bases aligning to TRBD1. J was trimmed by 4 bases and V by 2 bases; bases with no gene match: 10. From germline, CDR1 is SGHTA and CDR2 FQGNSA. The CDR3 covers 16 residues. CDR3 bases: TGTGCCAGCAGCTTATACGCAGGGGGGCGAGGCTATGGCTACACCTTC. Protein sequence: CASSLYAGGRGYGYTF.

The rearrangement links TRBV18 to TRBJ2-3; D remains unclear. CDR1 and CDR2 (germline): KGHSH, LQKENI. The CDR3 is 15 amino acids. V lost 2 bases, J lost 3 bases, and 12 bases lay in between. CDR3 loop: CASSPNLRPTDTQYF. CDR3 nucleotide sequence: TGTGCCAGCTCACCAAATTTGAGGCCGACAGATACGCAGTATTTT.

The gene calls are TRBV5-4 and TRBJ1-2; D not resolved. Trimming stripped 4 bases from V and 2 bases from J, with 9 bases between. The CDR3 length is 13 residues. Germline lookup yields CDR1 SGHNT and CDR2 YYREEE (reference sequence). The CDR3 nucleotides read TGTGCCAGCAGCCCTCGGGAGAACTATGGCTACACCTTC. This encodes CASSPRENYGYTF. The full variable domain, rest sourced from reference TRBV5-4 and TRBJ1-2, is ETGVTQSPTHLIKTRGQQVTLRCSSQSGHNTVSWYQQALGQGPQFIFQYYREEENGRGNFPPRFSGLQFPNYSSELNVNALELDDSALYLCASSPRENYGYTFGSGTRLTVV.

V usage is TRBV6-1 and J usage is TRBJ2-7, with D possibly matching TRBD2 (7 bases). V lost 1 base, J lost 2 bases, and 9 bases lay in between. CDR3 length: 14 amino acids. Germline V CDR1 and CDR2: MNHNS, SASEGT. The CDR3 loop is CASSEGGGPYEQYF. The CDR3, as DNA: TGTGCCAGCAGTGAAGGGGGGGGCCCCTACGAGCAGTACTTC.

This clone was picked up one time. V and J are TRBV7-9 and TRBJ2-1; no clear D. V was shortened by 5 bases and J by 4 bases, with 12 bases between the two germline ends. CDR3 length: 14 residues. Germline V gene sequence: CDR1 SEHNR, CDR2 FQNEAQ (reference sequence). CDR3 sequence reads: CASSPRNLYNEQFF. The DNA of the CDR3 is TGTGCCAGCAGCCCACGAAACTTATACAATGAGCAGTTCTTC.

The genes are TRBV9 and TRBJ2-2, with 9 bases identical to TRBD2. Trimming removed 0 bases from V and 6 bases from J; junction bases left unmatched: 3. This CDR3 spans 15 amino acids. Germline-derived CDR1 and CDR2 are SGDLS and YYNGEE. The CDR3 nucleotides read TGTGCCAGCAGCGTAGGCGGGGGGGCTCCCGGGGAGCTGTTTTTT. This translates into CASSVGGGAPGELFF.

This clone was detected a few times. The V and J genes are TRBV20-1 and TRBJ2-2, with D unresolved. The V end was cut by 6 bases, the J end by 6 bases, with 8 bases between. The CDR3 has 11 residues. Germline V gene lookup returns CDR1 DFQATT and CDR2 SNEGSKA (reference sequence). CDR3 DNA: TGCAGTGCGAGCGCCCCCGGGGAGCTGTTTTTT. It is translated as CSASAPGELFF.

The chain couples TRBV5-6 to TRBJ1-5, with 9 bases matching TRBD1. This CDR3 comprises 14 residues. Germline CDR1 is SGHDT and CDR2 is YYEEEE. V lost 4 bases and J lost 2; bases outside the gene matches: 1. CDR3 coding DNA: TGTGCCAGCAGCCGGACAGGGGGCAATCAGCCCCAGCATTTT. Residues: CASSRTGGNQPQHF.

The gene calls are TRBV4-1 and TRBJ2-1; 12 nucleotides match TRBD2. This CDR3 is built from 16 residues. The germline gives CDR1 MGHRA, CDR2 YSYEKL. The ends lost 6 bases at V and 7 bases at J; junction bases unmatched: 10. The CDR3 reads CASSRPLAGGTNEQFF. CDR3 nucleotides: TGCGCCAGCAGTCGACCCCTAGCGGGGGGGACGAATGAGCAGTTCTTC.

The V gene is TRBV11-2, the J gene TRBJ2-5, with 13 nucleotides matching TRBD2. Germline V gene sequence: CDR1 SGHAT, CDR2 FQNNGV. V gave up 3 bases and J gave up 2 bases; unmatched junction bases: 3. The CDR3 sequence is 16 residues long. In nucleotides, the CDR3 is TGTGCCAGCAGCTTCGGACTAGCGGGGGCACAAGAGACCCAGTACTTC. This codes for CASSFGLAGAQETQYF. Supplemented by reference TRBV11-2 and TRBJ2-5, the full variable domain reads EAGVAQSPRYKIIEKRQSVAFWCNPISGHATLYWYQQILGQGPKLLIQFQNNGVVDDSQLPKDRFSAERLKGVDSTLKIQPAKLEDSAVYLCASSFGLAGAQETQYFGPGTRLLVL.

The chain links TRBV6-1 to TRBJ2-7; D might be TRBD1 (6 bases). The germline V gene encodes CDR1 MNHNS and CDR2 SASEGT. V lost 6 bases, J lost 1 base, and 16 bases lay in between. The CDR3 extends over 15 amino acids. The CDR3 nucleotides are TGTGCCAGCAGCCGACAGGCCACTAGATCCTACGAGCAGTACTTC. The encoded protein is CASSRQATRSYEQYF.

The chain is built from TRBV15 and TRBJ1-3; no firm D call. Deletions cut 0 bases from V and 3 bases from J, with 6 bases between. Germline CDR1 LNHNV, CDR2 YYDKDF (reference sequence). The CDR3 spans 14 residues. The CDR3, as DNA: TGTGCCACCAGCAGAGAGAGATTTGGAAACACCATATATTTT. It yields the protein CATSRERFGNTIYF.

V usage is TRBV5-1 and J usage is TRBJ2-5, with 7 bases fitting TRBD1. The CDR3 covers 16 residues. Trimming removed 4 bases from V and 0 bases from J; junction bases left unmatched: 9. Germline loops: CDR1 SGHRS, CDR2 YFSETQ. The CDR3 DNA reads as TGCGCCAGCAGCGCCGGGACAGAAACGTACCAAGAGACCCAGTACTTC. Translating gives CASSAGTETYQETQYF. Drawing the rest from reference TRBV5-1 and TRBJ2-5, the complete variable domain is KAGVTQTPRYLIKTRGQQVTLSCSPISGHRSVSWYQQTPGQGLQFLFEYFSETQRNKGNFPGRFSGRQFSNSRSEMNVSTLELGDSALYLCASSAGTETYQETQYFGPGTRLLVL.

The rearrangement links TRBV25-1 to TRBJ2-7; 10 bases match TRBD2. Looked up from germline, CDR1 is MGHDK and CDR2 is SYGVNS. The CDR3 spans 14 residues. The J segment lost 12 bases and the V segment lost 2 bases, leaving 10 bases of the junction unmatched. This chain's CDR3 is CASSEGGTSEQLYF. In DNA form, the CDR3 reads TGTGCCAGCAGTGAAGGTGGGACTAGCGAGCAACTGTACTTC.

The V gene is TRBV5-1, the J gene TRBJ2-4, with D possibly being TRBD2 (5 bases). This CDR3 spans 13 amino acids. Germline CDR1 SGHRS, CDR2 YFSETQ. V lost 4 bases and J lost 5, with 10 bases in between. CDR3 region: CASSPGGENIQYF. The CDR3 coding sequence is TGCGCCAGCAGCCCTGGAGGAGAAAACATTCAGTACTTC.

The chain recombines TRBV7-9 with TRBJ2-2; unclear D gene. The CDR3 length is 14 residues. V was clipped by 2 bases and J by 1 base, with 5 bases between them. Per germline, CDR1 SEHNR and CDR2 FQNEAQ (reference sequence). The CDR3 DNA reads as TGTGCCAGCAGCTTACGGTGGAACACCGGGGAGCTGTTTTTT. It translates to CASSLRWNTGELFF.

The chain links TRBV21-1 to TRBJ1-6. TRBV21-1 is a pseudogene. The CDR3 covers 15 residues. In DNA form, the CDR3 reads TGTGCCAGCAGCAAAACAACGACGGATAATTCACCCCTCCACTTT. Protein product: CASSKTTTDNSPLHF.

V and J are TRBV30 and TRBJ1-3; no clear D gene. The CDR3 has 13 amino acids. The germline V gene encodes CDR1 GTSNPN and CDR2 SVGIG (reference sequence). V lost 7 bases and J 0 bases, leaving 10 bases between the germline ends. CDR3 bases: TGTGCCTTCCGGTCCCTCTCTGGAAACACCATATATTTT. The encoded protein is CAFRSLSGNTIYF. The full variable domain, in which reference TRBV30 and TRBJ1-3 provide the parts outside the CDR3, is SQTIHQWPATLVQPVGSPLSLECTVEGTSNPNLYWYRQAAGRGLQLLFYSVGIGQISSEVPQNLSASRPQDRQFILSSKKLLLSDSGFYLCAFRSLSGNTIYFGEGSWLTVV.

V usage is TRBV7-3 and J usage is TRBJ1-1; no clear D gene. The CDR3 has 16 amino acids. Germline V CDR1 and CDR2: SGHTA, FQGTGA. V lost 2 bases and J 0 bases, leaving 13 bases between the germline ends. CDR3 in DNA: TGTGCCAGCAGCTTACAAGGGCCGGGGATGAACACTGAAGCTTTCTTT. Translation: CASSLQGPGMNTEAFF.

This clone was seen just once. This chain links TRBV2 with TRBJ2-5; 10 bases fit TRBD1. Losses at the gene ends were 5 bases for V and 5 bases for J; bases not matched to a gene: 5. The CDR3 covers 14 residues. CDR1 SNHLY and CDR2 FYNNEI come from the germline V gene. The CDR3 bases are TGTGCCAGCAGTAGGGACAGGGGCGGTGAGACCCAGTACTTC. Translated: CASSRDRGGETQYF.

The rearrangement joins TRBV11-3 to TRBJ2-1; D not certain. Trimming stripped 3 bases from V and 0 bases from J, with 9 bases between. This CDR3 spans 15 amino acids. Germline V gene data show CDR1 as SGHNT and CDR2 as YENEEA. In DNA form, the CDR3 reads TGTGCCAGCAGCTTGGACGGGCTCTCCTACAATGAGCAGTTCTTC. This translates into CASSLDGLSYNEQFF.

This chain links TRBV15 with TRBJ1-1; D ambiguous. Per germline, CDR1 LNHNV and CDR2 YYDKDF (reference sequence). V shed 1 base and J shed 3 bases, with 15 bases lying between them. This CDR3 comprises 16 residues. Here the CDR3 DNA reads TGTGCCACCAGCAGAGTAGGAGGTTCTGGCTACACTGAAGCTTTCTTT. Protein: CATSRVGGSGYTEAFF.